These 20 T cell receptor beta chains were all obtained from the same sample, sequenced in a study of OX40 agonist ivuxolimab in advanced cancers. The method was immunoSEQ multiplex PCR; TCRdb's version includes in-frame clones alone and lacks a portion of them. The sample has 25,000 to 35,000 clones; approximately 86% are singletons. The sample was CD4+ or CD8+ T cells sorted from blood, taken in a trial of the OX40 agonist ivuxolimab. The receptors were sampled from an adult with an advanced solid tumor such as melanoma, head and neck, liver or kidney cancer.

This CDR3 reads CASSWTGVYEQYF. The CDR3, as DNA: TGTGCCAGCAGCTGGACAGGGGTCTACGAGCAGTACTTC. The J gene is TRBJ2-7, the V gene TRBV27; 9 nucleotides align to TRBD1. From germline, CDR1 is MNHEY and CDR2 SMNVEV (reference sequence). J was trimmed by 3 bases and V by 6 bases; bases with no gene match: 3. The CDR3 loop spans 13 amino acids.

This clone was recorded only once. V is TRBV11-2 and J is TRBJ1-2, with TRBD1 as a possible D gene (6 bases). This CDR3 spans 18 amino acids. Germline values: CDR1 SGHAT, CDR2 FQNNGV. The V end lost 0 bases, the J end lost 3 bases, and 20 bases lay between the germline ends. The CDR3 nucleotides read TGTGCCAGCAGCTTAGATTTGGGGCGGGGGCGCGGAGACTATGGCTACACCTTC. Translating it yields CASSLDLGRGRGDYGYTF.

In DNA, the CDR3 is TGTGCTAGTGGTTTGGCCTCCGGGACAGGGATTGGAGATACGCAGTATTTT. Translating it yields CASGLASGTGIGDTQYF. This sequence joins TRBV12-5 and TRBJ2-3; 9 bases fit TRBD1. Germline values: CDR1 LGHNT, CDR2 FRNRAP. The CDR3 has 17 amino acids. The ends lost 1 base at V and 5 bases at J; junction bases unmatched: 10.

This chain connects TRBV7-9 to TRBJ2-4; D gene uncertain. V was clipped by 6 bases and J by 0 bases, with 15 bases between them. CDR3 size: 16 residues. The germline CDR1 and CDR2 sequences are SEHNR and FQNEAQ (reference sequence). DNA for the CDR3: TGTGCCAGCAGTCGTATCCTAGACAAAGCCAAAAACATTCAGTACTTC. Protein product: CASSRILDKAKNIQYF. The full variable domain, in which reference TRBV7-9 and TRBJ2-4 provide the parts outside the CDR3, is DTGVSQNPRHKITKRGQNVTFRCDPISEHNRLYWYRQTLGQGPEFLTYFQNEAQLEKSRLLSDRFSAERPKGSFSTLEIQRTEQGDSAMYLCASSRILDKAKNIQYFGAGTRLSVL.

V is TRBV25-1 and J is TRBJ1-1; the D gene is possibly TRBD1 (6 bases). The V end lost 7 bases, the J end lost 11 bases, and 14 bases lay between the germline ends. This CDR3 spans 11 amino acids. Per the germline V gene, CDR1 is MGHDK and CDR2 is SYGVNS. The CDR3 region is CASMSQGIAFF. CDR3 coding DNA: TGTGCCAGCATGTCTCAGGGGATTGCTTTCTTT.

CDR3 region: CAWSLGDVAEAFF. The CDR3 DNA sequence: TGTGCCTGGAGTTTAGGGGACGTGGCTGAAGCTTTCTTT. This chain uses TRBV30 with TRBJ1-1, with TRBD1 as a possible D gene (5 bases). The V gene's germline CDR1 is GTSNPN and CDR2 SVGIG (reference sequence). The CDR3 has 13 residues. The V end was cut by 2 bases, the J end by 6 bases, with 13 bases between.

On this clone: One end of the junction varies from germline; a read error may be responsible. This chain connects TRBV7-7 to TRBJ1-5, with TRBD1 matching 9 bases. The CDR3 is 18 amino acids. Germline CDR1 is SSHAT and CDR2 is FNYEAQ (reference sequence). This CDR3 is CASSPDRGVLFRNQPQHF. The DNA for the CDR3 is TGTGCTAGCAGCCCAGACAGGGGGGTCCTATTTCGCAATCAGCCCCAGCATTTT. The full variable domain, with the rest looked up from reference TRBV7-7 and TRBJ1-5, is GAGVSQSPRYKVTKRGQDVTLRCDPISSHATLYWYQQALGQGPEFLTYFNYEAQPDKSGLPSDRFSAERPEGSISTLTIQRTEQRDSAMYRCASSPDRGVLFRNQPQHFGDGTRLSIL.

The chain uses TRBV19 and TRBJ2-1, with 10 bases matching TRBD2. CDR1 and CDR2 from the germline V gene are LNHDA and SQIVND (reference sequence). The CDR3 runs to 15 residues. Losses at the gene ends were 7 bases for V and 9 bases for J; bases not matched to a gene: 12. The CDR3 DNA is TGTGCCAGTACCCAGCTAGCGGGAGTTACGATTGAGCAGTTCTTC. Encoded protein: CASTQLAGVTIEQFF.

This chain uses TRBV27 with TRBJ2-2; tentatively, D is TRBD2 (6 bases). V gave up 7 bases and J gave up 4 bases, with 19 bases separating them. The CDR3 is 16 amino acids. Germline values: CDR1 MNHEY, CDR2 SMNVEV (reference sequence). CDR3: CASTPPGVVGTGELFF. In nucleotides, the CDR3 is TGTGCCAGCACCCCACCGGGGGTTGTAGGCACCGGGGAGCTGTTTTTT.

The chain recombines TRBV28 with TRBJ1-2; maybe TRBD1 (5 bases). The CDR3 is 11 amino acids. The V end lost 7 bases, the J end lost 9 bases, and 12 bases lay between the germline ends. Germline V gene lookup returns CDR1 MDHEN and CDR2 SYDVKM. This chain's CDR3 is CASTRGERYTF. The DNA for the CDR3 is TGTGCCAGCACGCGGGGGGAGCGCTACACCTTC.

The J gene is TRBJ1-2, the V gene TRBV7-8; D is perhaps TRBD1 (6 bases). The CDR3 is 16 residues long. The V end was cut by 0 bases, the J end by 4 bases, with 15 bases between. Germline V CDR1 and CDR2: SGHVS, FQNEAQ. CDR3 sequence: CASSLAAGGNSYGYTF. The CDR3 region has the DNA TGTGCCAGCAGCTTAGCTGCGGGGGGCAATTCCTATGGCTACACCTTC.

J is TRBJ2-3 and V is TRBV27; maybe TRBD1 (6 bases). V gave up 3 bases and J gave up 1 base, with 14 bases separating them. The CDR3 sequence is 16 residues long. CDR1 and CDR2 from the germline V gene are MNHEY and SMNVEV (reference sequence). CDR3 nucleotide sequence: TGTGCCAGCAGTTTTGCCTGGACAGCCGGCACAGATACGCAGTATTTT. This gives the protein CASSFAWTAGTDTQYF.

The chain combines TRBV10-3 with TRBJ1-4, with a weak D call TRBD1 (5 bases). V shed 3 bases and J shed 7 bases, with 24 bases lying between them. The CDR3 length is 18 residues. From germline, CDR1 is ENHRY and CDR2 SYGVKD. This chain's CDR3 is CAISEVLSSSGSGEKLFF. The CDR3, as DNA: TGTGCCATCAGTGAAGTACTGAGCAGCTCAGGGTCGGGTGAAAAACTGTTTTTT.

This clone was found once. In DNA, the CDR3 is TGTGCCAGCAGCCCGCGGACTAGCGGGAGGAGTGGTAATGAGCAGTTCTTC. Translating gives CASSPRTSGRSGNEQFF. The chain recombines TRBV11-3 with TRBJ2-1; 14 bases are shared with TRBD2. CDR1 and CDR2 (germline): SGHNT, YENEEA. The CDR3 length is 17 residues. V trimming: 5 bases; J trimming: 7 bases; junction bases outside the gene matches: 10. The complete variable domain, with remaining parts taken from reference TRBV11-3 and TRBJ2-1, reads EAGVVQSPRYKIIEKKQPVAFWCNPISGHNTLYWYLQNLGQGPELLIRYENEEAVDDSQLPKDRFSAERLKGVDSTLKIQPAELGDSAVYLCASSPRTSGRSGNEQFFGPGTRLTVL.

The V and J genes are TRBV14 and TRBJ1-5; D gene uncertain. CDR3 length: 12 residues. The germline V gene has CDR1 SGHDN and CDR2 FVKESK. The V end was cut by 2 bases, the J end by 5 bases, with 4 bases between. This chain's CDR3 is CASSQQDQPQHF. Here the CDR3 DNA reads TGTGCCAGCAGCCAACAAGATCAGCCCCAGCATTTT. The full variable domain, completed using reference TRBV14 and TRBJ1-5, is EAGVTQFPSHSVIEKGQTVTLRCDPISGHDNLYWYRRVMGKEIKFLLHFVKESKQDESGMPNNRFLAERTGGTYSTLKVQPAELEDSGVYFCASSQQDQPQHFGDGTRLSIL.

The rearrangement joins TRBV10-1 to TRBJ2-3, with 7 bases matching TRBD1. V trimming: 5 bases; J trimming: 0 bases; junction bases outside the gene matches: 5. The length of the CDR3 is 15 residues. Germline loops: CDR1 WNHNN, CDR2 SYGVQD (reference sequence). The chain's CDR3 is CASSWGQSSTDTQYF. DNA for the CDR3: TGCGCCAGCAGTTGGGGACAGTCTAGCACAGATACGCAGTATTTT.

The rearrangement joins TRBV7-6 to TRBJ1-2; TRBD1 matches 8 bases. V shed 2 bases and J 3 bases; nucleotides not matched to a gene: 5. This CDR3 has 15 residues. Germline lookup yields CDR1 SGHVS and CDR2 FNYEAQ. The CDR3 sequence is CASSLSTGGDYGYTF. The CDR3 DNA reads as TGTGCCAGCAGCTTATCAACAGGGGGGGACTATGGCTACACCTTC.

This rearrangement joins TRBV27 to TRBJ2-1; D is possibly TRBD1 or TRBD2 (5 bases each). Germline CDR1 MNHEY, CDR2 SMNVEV (reference sequence). This CDR3 contains 16 residues. V was shortened by 5 bases and J by 6 bases, with 20 bases between the two germline ends. The CDR3 is CASSHPTRVGGNEQFF. The CDR3 coding sequence is TGTGCCAGCAGTCACCCCACGAGAGTTGGGGGCAATGAGCAGTTCTTC.

This clone was counted a single time. V gene TRBV21-1 combines with J gene TRBJ2-5; TRBD2 reflects the table's D call only, with no check against the DNA. TRBV21-1 is described as a pseudogene. CDR3 length equals 20 residues. Here the CDR3 reads CASSKGSGEDVAGVEETQYF. In nucleotides, the CDR3 is TGTGCCAGCAGCAAAGGTAGCGGGGAGGATGTAGCGGGAGTGGAGGAGACCCAGTACTTC.

V is TRBV27 and J is TRBJ1-4; D is undetermined. V was clipped by 2 bases and J by 6 bases, with 13 bases between them. CDR1 is MNHEY and CDR2 is SMNVEV in the germline V gene (reference sequence). The CDR3 totals 15 residues. In nucleotides, the CDR3 is TGTGCCAGCAGTTTAGAGTTCGACAACCATGAAAAACTGTTTTTT. Translating it yields CASSLEFDNHEKLFF.